A selection of T cell receptor beta chains follows, all from one sample in a study of T-cell reconstitution after alpha-beta-depleted transplantation in children. Using its own MiXCR run on the PCR reads, TCRdb lists one record per CDR3 protein. This sample yields about 500,000 distinct CDR3 sequences, of which 10% to 12% are seen a single time; approximately 15% belongs to the top ten. This material consisted of PBMCs, mostly from graft donor cells, taken 180 days after TCRalphabeta/CD19-depleted stem cell transplant. All receptors derive from a female patient aged 2 to 10 who had a stem cell transplant for aplastic anemia, so the T cells may come from the graft donor. The CDR3 runs from the conserved cysteine through the conserved F or W. The order of the fields is V gene, J gene, D gene, clone size, CDR3 DNA, CDR3 protein. D genes are given only for firm matches. Only some rows state a clone size, as once, few, many or a class for expanded clones.

V: TRBV25-1
J: TRBJ2-2
D: .
size: few
DNA: TGTGCCAGCAGGAGTTTGACCTGGGGGCCCGGGGAGCTGTTTTTT
CDR3: CASRSLTWGPGELFF

V: TRBV9
J: TRBJ1-3
D: .
size: .
DNA: TGTGCCAGCAGCGTAGAGGCGAGCTCTGGAAACACCATATATTTT
CDR3: CASSVEASSGNTIYF

V: TRBV7-2
J: TRBJ2-2
D: .
size: many
DNA: TGTGCCAGCACCCTTGGTGGGGTCACCGGGGAGCTGTTTTTT
CDR3: CASTLGGVTGELFF

V: TRBV7-9
J: TRBJ1-1
D: .
size: many
DNA: TGTGCCAGCAGCTTCCCAGGAACGAACACTGAAGCTTTCTTT
CDR3: CASSFPGTNTEAFF

V: TRBV15
J: TRBJ1-5
D: .
size: few
DNA: TGTGCCACCAGCAGGGAACAGGGTGGGTATCAGCCCCAGCATTTT
CDR3: CATSREQGGYQPQHF

V: TRBV28
J: TRBJ2-7
D: .
size: .
DNA: TGTGCCAGCAGTTCCGTGCGCAGGACCTCACCCTACGAGCAGTACTTC
CDR3: CASSSVRRTSPYEQYF

V: TRBV5-1
J: TRBJ1-1
D: .
size: .
DNA: TGCGCCAGCAGCTTTGGACGGATTGAGAACACTGAAGCTTTCTTT
CDR3: CASSFGRIENTEAFF

V: TRBV6-1
J: TRBJ1-1
D: .
size: many
DNA: TGTGCCAGCAGTCGACAACCGGCGGAAGCTTTCTTT
CDR3: CASSRQPAEAFF

V: TRBV5-1
J: TRBJ2-2
D: .
size: many
DNA: TGCGCCAGCAGCTTGGGGCCGCCCACCGGGGAGCTGTTTTTT
CDR3: CASSLGPPTGELFF

V: TRBV12-3/TRBV12-4
J: TRBJ1-3
D: .
size: few
DNA: TGTGCCAGCAGTCCCCCCCGGCAGCCTGGAGGTGGAAACACCATATATTTT
CDR3: CASSPPRQPGGGNTIYF

V: TRBV5-1
J: TRBJ2-1
D: TRBD2
size: few
DNA: TGCGCCAGCAGCTTAGGACTAGCGGGATCAAGTCGACATGAGCAGTTCTTC
CDR3: CASSLGLAGSSRHEQFF

V: TRBV7-2
J: TRBJ1-1
D: .
size: few
DNA: TGTGCCAGCAGGGCCGACGGGGCAGCTGGCTTT
CDR3: CASRADGAAGF

V: TRBV29-1
J: TRBJ2-7
D: TRBD1
size: .
DNA: TGCAGCGGGATGACAGGGGTCGAGCAGTACTTC
CDR3: CSGMTGVEQYF

V: TRBV12-3/TRBV12-4
J: TRBJ1-2
D: TRBD1
size: .
DNA: TGTGCCAGCAATGGACAGGGGTCTAACTATGGCTACACCTTC
CDR3: CASNGQGSNYGYTF

V: TRBV7-2
J: TRBJ1-1
D: .
size: few
DNA: TGTGCCAGCAGCTCCAATAGGGGGGTTTCGGGTGAAGCTTTCTTT
CDR3: CASSSNRGVSGEAFF

V: TRBV15
J: TRBJ1-6
D: .
size: few
DNA: TGTGCCACCAGCAGAGACAGGGGAGATTCACCCCTCCACTTT
CDR3: CATSRDRGDSPLHF

V: TRBV28
J: TRBJ1-4
D: TRBD1
size: .
DNA: TGTGCCAGCAGTTTAACGGCGACAGGGACTAATGAAAAACTGTTTTTT
CDR3: CASSLTATGTNEKLFF

V: TRBV12-3/TRBV12-4
J: TRBJ1-4
D: .
size: .
DNA: TGTGCCAGCAGTTTGAAGTCCCGGTCTGAAAAACTGTTTTTT
CDR3: CASSLKSRSEKLFF

V: TRBV7-9
J: TRBJ1-3
D: .
size: many
DNA: TGTGCCAGCAGCCCACCGTTGGAAATCTCTGGAAACACCATATATTTT
CDR3: CASSPPLEISGNTIYF

V: TRBV5-5
J: TRBJ2-7
D: .
size: few
DNA: TGTGCCAGCAGCTTGGCCGGTGAGCTAGGCGGGGAGCAGTACTTC
CDR3: CASSLAGELGGEQYF

V: TRBV4-3
J: TRBJ2-1
D: TRBD2
size: .
DNA: TGCGCCAGCAGCCAAGTTATAACTAGCGGGAGGAGGGATTACAATGAGCAGTTCTTC
CDR3: CASSQVITSGRRDYNEQFF

V: TRBV5-6
J: TRBJ2-3
D: TRBD2
size: .
DNA: TGTGCCAGCAGCCCACTAGCGCGAGTTACCACAGATACGCAGTATTTC
CDR3: CASSPLARVTTDTQYF

V: TRBV29-1
J: TRBJ1-2
D: .
size: .
DNA: TGCAGCGTCGAGACAGGCTTGGGTGGCTACACCTTC
CDR3: CSVETGLGGYTF

V: TRBV6-5
J: TRBJ1-2
D: .
size: few
DNA: TGTGCCAGCAGTTACACGGAAGTCAACTATGGCTACACCTTC
CDR3: CASSYTEVNYGYTF

V: TRBV7-9
J: TRBJ1-1
D: TRBD1
size: .
DNA: TGTGCCAGCAGCCCCCCAACAGGGGTGAACACTGAAGCTTTCTTT
CDR3: CASSPPTGVNTEAFF

V: TRBV20-1
J: TRBJ1-6
D: .
size: few
DNA: TGCAGTGCCCTCGACAGGAAAAATTCACCCCTCCACTTT
CDR3: CSALDRKNSPLHF

V: TRBV4-3
J: TRBJ2-3
D: .
size: .
DNA: TGCGCCAGCAGCCAAGAGGAGGTTCAGGCAGATACGCAGTATTTT
CDR3: CASSQEEVQADTQYF

V: TRBV7-2
J: TRBJ2-3
D: .
size: few
DNA: TGTGCCAGCAGCTTAGAGGTAGTCCTCACAGATACGCAGTATTTT
CDR3: CASSLEVVLTDTQYF

V: TRBV15
J: TRBJ1-1
D: .
size: .
DNA: TGTGCCACCAGCAGAGGCCAGGGGAGAAGGTGGATGAACACTGAAGCTTTCTTT
CDR3: CATSRGQGRRWMNTEAFF

V: TRBV27
J: TRBJ2-7
D: TRBD1
size: .
DNA: TGTGCCAGCAGTTCAACCGGGACAGGGTCCATCTACGAGCAGTACTTC
CDR3: CASSSTGTGSIYEQYF

V: TRBV27
J: TRBJ2-5
D: .
size: .
DNA: TGTGCCAGCAGTTTAAGGTGGGGACAAGAGACCCAGTACTTC
CDR3: CASSLRWGQETQYF

V: TRBV4-2
J: TRBJ2-7
D: TRBD2
size: many
DNA: TGTGCCAGCAGCCAAATAGCGGGAGCCGAGCAGTACTTC
CDR3: CASSQIAGAEQYF

V: TRBV6-2/TRBV6-3
J: TRBJ2-1
D: .
size: few
DNA: TGTGCCAGCACGAGGACCTTCGAGTACAATGAGCAGTTCTTC
CDR3: CASTRTFEYNEQFF

V: TRBV7-8
J: TRBJ1-5
D: TRBD1
size: .
DNA: TGTGCCAGCAGCCCGGACAGGGGGAATAGCAATCAGCCCCAGCATTTT
CDR3: CASSPDRGNSNQPQHF

V: TRBV12-3/TRBV12-4
J: TRBJ1-5
D: .
size: few
DNA: TGTGCCAGCAGCGCGGACGATAGCAATCAGCCCCAGCATTTT
CDR3: CASSADDSNQPQHF

V: TRBV12-3/TRBV12-4
J: TRBJ2-7
D: .
size: many
DNA: TGTGCCAGCAGTTTAGGGGGCGGAAACTACTACGAGCAGTACTTC
CDR3: CASSLGGGNYYEQYF

V: TRBV9
J: TRBJ2-5
D: TRBD2
size: .
DNA: TGTGCCAGCAGCGTAGGACTAGCGGGAGATAACTTGATAGCCCAAGAGACCCAGTACTTC
CDR3: CASSVGLAGDNLIAQETQYF